These 28 T cell receptor beta chains came from one sample sequenced in a study of T cell repertoires in cytomegalovirus infection (dated 2019 in TCRdb). Data came from an Illumina HiSeq 1500. Using fastp at Q25 and MiXCR, TCRdb reprocessed the public reads and kept productive beta chains. Here each entry gathers all rows of one CDR3 protein and keeps the most common genes and DNA. In this sample the table shows roughly 720,000 distinct CDR3 sequences, less than 40% of which occur a single time. Jointly, the top ten make up 2.5% to 3.5% of the sample. Sequencing input: PBMCs. The source of these receptors is a human donor in good health (CMV status not recorded). Some clones in this sample may be carry-over from other donors' samples.

On this clonotype: This may stem from a read error, because a much larger clone lies one nucleotide away. This sequence joins TRBV7-2 and TRBJ1-2; D not resolved. The CDR3 loop spans 13 amino acids. Germline CDR1 and CDR2: SGHTA and FQGNSA. V shed 2 bases and J shed 8 bases, with 12 bases lying between them. The CDR3 protein is CASSLSLLLGYTF. The CDR3 DNA sequence: TGTGCCAGCAGCTTATCCTTATTGTTGGGCTACACCTTC.

This chain connects TRBV7-8 to TRBJ1-4; unclear D gene. The CDR3 covers 16 residues. V dropped 1 base and J dropped 3 bases, with 12 bases sitting between them. The germline V gene encodes CDR1 SGHVS and CDR2 FQNEAQ. CDR3 bases: TGTGCCAGCAGCTTAGGGCTTGCAGACCCTAATGAAAAACTGTTTTTT. This translates into CASSLGLADPNEKLFF. The full variable domain, completed using reference TRBV7-8 and TRBJ1-4, is GAGVSQSPRYKVAKRGQDVALRCDPISGHVSLFWYQQALGQGPEFLTYFQNEAQLDKSGLPSDRFFAERPEGSVSTLKIQRTQQEDSAVYLCASSLGLADPNEKLFFGSGTQLSVL.

This clonotype was seen more than once but under ten times. CDR3 region: CASSPDEDGQETQYF. The DNA of the CDR3 is TGTGCCAGCTCACCTGACGAGGACGGGCAAGAGACCCAGTACTTC. The rearrangement uses TRBV18 and TRBJ2-5; no firm D call. The CDR3 runs to 15 residues. The V end lost 3 bases, the J end lost 2 bases, and 13 bases lay between the germline ends. The germline gives CDR1 KGHSH, CDR2 LQKENI.

The rearrangement joins TRBV6-8 to TRBJ1-1, with unresolved D. The V end lost 7 bases, the J end lost 4 bases, and 19 bases lay between the germline ends. Germline V gene sequence: CDR1 MNHGY, CDR2 SAAAGT. The CDR3 has 15 amino acids. CDR3 region: CASTDLRPGTTEAFF. The CDR3 nucleotides read TGTGCCAGCACCGATCTGAGACCCGGTACCACTGAAGCTTTCTTT.

The gene calls are TRBV20-1 and TRBJ2-3, with 8 bases identical to TRBD1. CDR1 DFQATT and CDR2 SNEGSKA come from the germline V gene (reference sequence). J gave up 1 base and V 4 bases, and 4 bases lay outside the gene matches. The CDR3 sequence is 14 residues long. CDR3 region: CSAKTGAGTDTQYF. DNA for the CDR3: TGCAGTGCTAAGACAGGGGCGGGCACAGATACGCAGTATTTT.

This chain connects TRBV5-4 to TRBJ1-2; D unclear. Trimming cost V 6 bases and J 2 bases, with 14 bases left between them. This CDR3 contains 14 residues. CDR1 and CDR2 from the germline V gene are SGHNT and YYREEE (reference sequence). The CDR3 sequence is CASNLQQKNYGYTF. The CDR3, as DNA: TGTGCCAGCAACCTCCAACAGAAGAACTATGGCTACACCTTC.

In its sample, this clonotype was seen a few times. V is TRBV28 and J is TRBJ1-5; TRBD1 is a possible D gene (6 bases). The V end lost 6 bases, the J end lost 3 bases, and 18 bases lay between the germline ends. The CDR3 loop spans 16 amino acids. Germline V CDR1 and CDR2: MDHEN, SYDVKM. CDR3: CASSLLGTFNNQPQHF. The CDR3 DNA sequence: TGTGCCAGCAGCTTGTTGGGGACATTCAACAATCAGCCCCAGCATTTT.

A note on this clonotype: A much bigger clone sits one base away, suggesting this may be a read error. The chain has TRBV7-6 and TRBJ2-1; 8 nucleotides match TRBD2. Losses at the gene ends were 8 bases for V and 0 bases for J; bases not matched to a gene: 12. This CDR3 is 17 amino acids long. Germline CDR1 SGHVS, CDR2 FNYEAQ. CDR3 protein: CASGLSRGGGSYNEQFF. The CDR3 coding sequence is TGTGCCAGCGGCCTCTCACGGGGGGGAGGCTCCTACAATGAGCAGTTCTTC.

The J gene is TRBJ1-1, the V gene TRBV7-9; D ambiguous. The V gene lost 5 bases and the J gene lost 0 bases, with 16 bases spanning the gap. The length of the CDR3 is 16 residues. Germline V gene sequence: CDR1 SEHNR, CDR2 FQNEAQ (reference sequence). The CDR3 here is CASSPKPGAVNTEAFF. CDR3 DNA sequence: TGTGCCAGCAGCCCGAAGCCGGGAGCGGTGAACACTGAAGCTTTCTTT.

This clonotype was picked up many times. The chain carries TRBV4-2 and TRBJ1-6, with 7 bases lining up with TRBD1. V gave up 3 bases and J gave up 0 bases; unmatched junction bases: 8. Germline-derived CDR1 and CDR2 are LGHNA and YNFKEQ. The CDR3 is 18 residues long. CDR3 in DNA: TGTGCCAGCAGCCAGGGGACGACAGGGAGCTCCTATAATTCACCCCTCCACTTT. This gives the protein CASSQGTTGSSYNSPLHF.

This clonotype was found a few times. The chain recombines TRBV12-3 or TRBV12-4 with TRBJ1-6, with 8 bases identical to TRBD1. The CDR3 is made up of 14 amino acids. V gave up 2 bases and J gave up 11 bases; unmatched junction bases: 5. The CDR3 loop reads CASSLLGQGTPLHF. The CDR3 coding sequence is TGTGCCAGCAGTTTATTAGGACAGGGAACACCCCTCCACTTT.

The table lists this clonotype with many counts. The CDR3 bases are TGTGCCAGCAGCTTAGCGCTGGGTCCGGAATCTAACTATGGCTACACCTTC. Amino acids: CASSLALGPESNYGYTF. The chain carries TRBV7-8 and TRBJ1-2; D remains unclear. The V end was cut by 0 bases, the J end by 0 bases, with 14 bases between. The CDR3 totals 17 residues. The germline gives CDR1 SGHVS, CDR2 FQNEAQ.

The chain combines TRBV9 with TRBJ1-1; D remains unclear. V shed 0 bases and J shed 11 bases, with 11 bases lying between them. The CDR3 is 12 residues long. Germline assignment: CDR1 SGDLS and CDR2 YYNGEE. The CDR3 bases are TGTGCCAGCAGCGTAGGTTCCTACGGCGCTTTCTTT. As protein: CASSVGSYGAFF.

This clonotype came up many times. The chain is built from TRBV15 and TRBJ1-1; the D gene is possibly TRBD1 (6 bases). The CDR3 is 18 residues long. CDR1 is LNHNV and CDR2 is YYDKDF in the germline V gene (reference sequence). V shed 0 bases and J shed 5 bases, with 22 bases lying between them. CDR3 in DNA: TGTGCCACCAGCAGAGACAACTTCGAGTTACAGGGAGCAACTGAAGCTTTCTTT. Its protein is CATSRDNFELQGATEAFF.

This clonotype was counted many times. J is TRBJ2-1 and V is TRBV7-8, with D perhaps matching TRBD1 (5 bases). Germline loops: CDR1 SGHVS, CDR2 FQNEAQ. The CDR3 covers 15 residues. With 1 base removed from V and 5 bases from J, the gap between germline ends came to 12 bases. CDR3 sequence (DNA): TGTGCCAGCAGCTTAGTATATAAGGGGAACAATGAGCAGTTCTTC. Translation gives CASSLVYKGNNEQFF.

The rearrangement joins TRBV6-6 to TRBJ2-7; D is ambiguous. Germline CDR1 reads MNHNY; CDR2 reads SVGAGI (reference sequence). This CDR3 is built from 15 residues. Trimming left V 2 bases short and J 2 bases short, with 13 bases between. The CDR3 DNA is TGTGCCAGCAGTTACGCCGGCACTCTACCCTACGAGCAGTACTTC. It translates to CASSYAGTLPYEQYF.

This clonotype was counted at least ten times. This chain connects TRBV7-2 to TRBJ1-5; D is undetermined. The V end lost 1 base, the J end lost 5 bases, and 15 bases lay between the germline ends. This CDR3 is 16 amino acids long. Germline V gene sequence: CDR1 SGHTA, CDR2 FQGNSA. The CDR3 region is CASSLELLRVDQPQHF. The DNA of the CDR3 is TGTGCCAGCAGCTTAGAGTTGTTGAGGGTAGATCAGCCCCAGCATTTT.

This clonotype was recorded at least ten times. The V gene is TRBV7-6, the J gene TRBJ2-6; 10 bases are a match to TRBD1. The CDR3 contains 18 residues. With V trimmed by 5 bases and J by 0 bases, 7 bases remained unmatched. CDR1 is SGHVS, CDR2 FNYEAQ, per germline. In DNA, the CDR3 is TGTGCCAGCAGCCCCAGGACAGGGGGACTCTCTGGGGCCAACGTCCTGACTTTC. This gives the protein CASSPRTGGLSGANVLTF.

This clonotype occurred a few times. The chain has TRBV7-8 and TRBJ2-5; unclear D gene. This CDR3 has 14 residues. Trimming left V 1 base short and J 5 bases short, with 11 bases between. Germline CDR1 and CDR2: SGHVS and FQNEAQ. The CDR3 reads CASSLVIRVETQYF. Here the CDR3 DNA reads TGTGCCAGCAGCTTAGTGATCCGGGTGGAGACCCAGTACTTC.

The chain recombines TRBV3-1 with TRBJ1-2; TRBD1 is a possible D gene (5 bases). This CDR3 is 15 amino acids long. V lost 2 bases, J lost 2 bases, and 12 bases lay in between. Germline V CDR1 and CDR2: LGHDT, YNNKEL (reference sequence). CDR3 DNA: TGTGCCAGCAGCCAATATAAGGGGACGAACTATGGCTACACCTTC. Amino acids: CASSQYKGTNYGYTF.

The chain joins TRBV19 to TRBJ2-2; no definite D call. Germline-derived CDR1 and CDR2 are LNHDA and SQIVND (reference sequence). The CDR3 length is 11 residues. The ends were cut back, 9 bases at V and 7 bases at J, with 9 bases in the middle. CDR3 in amino acids: CASRRVGELFF. The CDR3 nucleotides read TGTGCCAGCCGAAGGGTCGGGGAGCTGTTTTTT.

The rearrangement links TRBV28 to TRBJ2-7; TRBD1 is a possible D gene (6 bases). Germline CDR1 is MDHEN and CDR2 is SYDVKM. This CDR3 spans 13 amino acids. V shed 3 bases and J shed 5 bases, with 11 bases lying between them. CDR3 residues: CASSFTGTHEQYF. DNA for the CDR3: TGTGCCAGCAGTTTCACAGGGACCCACGAGCAGTACTTC.

This sequence joins TRBV6-1 and TRBJ1-1, with D uncertain. In germline, CDR1 is MNHNS, CDR2 SASEGT. V shed 1 base and J shed 4 bases, with 13 bases lying between them. The CDR3 has 15 amino acids. The CDR3 DNA sequence: TGTGCCAGCAGTGAAGGACGGATTAGGAGCACTGAAGCTTTCTTT. Protein: CASSEGRIRSTEAFF.

This clonotype has just one count. The missing conserved phenylalanine or tryptophan at the end of this CDR3 makes a read error likely. The rearrangement links TRBV11-2 to TRBJ2-5, with 7 bases aligning to TRBD1. The CDR3 is 13 residues long. Trimming took 5 bases from V and 5 from J; bases not matched to a gene: 5. The germline CDR1 and CDR2 sequences are SGHAT and FQNNGV. This chain's CDR3 is CASSPTTGETQYL. CDR3 coding DNA: TGTGCCAGCAGCCCCACGACAGGGGAGACCCAGTACCTC.

The chain employs TRBV11-1 and TRBJ2-7; D gene ambiguous. V was clipped by 2 bases and J by 4 bases, with 12 bases between them. Germline V gene sequence: CDR1 SGHAT, CDR2 FQDESV (reference sequence). CDR3 length equals 14 residues. This CDR3 is CASSLTDGRYEQYF. CDR3 in DNA: TGTGCCAGCAGCTTAACGGACGGGCGTTACGAGCAGTACTTC.

The chain is built from TRBV12-3 or TRBV12-4 and TRBJ2-2; 12 positions agree with TRBD2. CDR3 size: 16 residues. The J segment lost 5 bases and the V segment lost 7 bases, leaving 8 bases of the junction unmatched. The CDR3 region is CASTPSGGAFTGELFF. The CDR3 DNA reads as TGTGCCAGCACTCCTAGCGGGGGGGCATTTACCGGGGAGCTGTTTTTT.

Only one count was recorded for this clonotype. Germline and junction disagree at one end, which may indicate a read error. The CDR3, as DNA: TGTGCCAGCAGCCTAACAGAGCCCTACGAGCAGAACTTC. Its translation is CASSLTEPYEQNF. The chain has TRBV7-3 and TRBJ2-7; D not certain. The CDR3 has 13 residues. CDR1 SGHTA and CDR2 FQGTGA come from the germline V gene. Variable domain in full (rest from reference TRBV7-3 and TRBJ2-7): GAGVSQTPSNKVTEKGKYVELRCDPISGHTALYWYRQSLGQGPEFLIYFQGTGAADDSGLPNDRFFAVRPEGSVSTLKIQRTERGDSAVYLCASSLTEPYEQNFGPGTRLTVT.

The chain employs TRBV10-3 and TRBJ2-1; 8 bases fit TRBD2. The CDR3 spans 16 residues. Trimming at V came to 11 bases and at J to 0 bases, leaving 12 bases not matched to a gene. The V gene's germline CDR1 is ENHRY and CDR2 SYGVKD. CDR3 nucleotides: TGTGCCTCAAGGGGCGGGGGGCCGATCTCCTACAATGAGCAGTTCTTC. The encoded protein is CASRGGGPISYNEQFF.